Reported below is one TCR beta chain. Original data processing: Quantification of nucleated cells was approximated via reference gene primer amplification. Generated by immunoSEQ multiplex PCR, the TCRdb table keeps only in-frame clones and is missing some. Clone size and V and J calls were adopted from that table, with D and trimming inferred from the DNA. The sample lists around 30,000 clones, more than 70% occurring once. With 7 bases removed from V and 1 base from J, the gap between germline ends came to 7 bases. This CDR3 contains 13 residues. Per the germline V gene, CDR1 is MGHDK and CDR2 is SYGVNS. These data are taken from a study of blood T cell repertoires in COVID-19. Study as a whole: Acute and convalescent COVID-19 specimens originated in the United States, Italy and Spain. Sources were T cells, B-cell-depleted T cells, or PBMCs; the material itself was cDNA or gDNA.

Material: peripheral blood. The rearrangement links TRBV25-1 to TRBJ2-2; D is ambiguous. This sequence was found in a man older than 75 with active or convalescent COVID-19. CDR3 sequence reads: CASTMLNTGELFF. The CDR3 bases are TGTGCCAGCACTATGCTGAACACCGGGGAGCTGTTTTTT.